This TCR beta chain is drawn from a study of HIV-infected patients and healthy controls. V was cut by 6 bases and J by 1 base, with 13 bases left in between. This CDR3 has 16 amino acids. Germline CDR1 MGHDK, CDR2 SYGVNS. TCRdb fed the 5' RACE reads into MiXCR, producing one record per CDR3 protein. Here the sample spans more than 60,000 distinct CDR3 sequences, 15% to 20% being singletons. This clonotype occurred many times. V usage is TRBV25-1 and J usage is TRBJ2-6; a possible D gene is TRBD2 (7 bases). The source of this sequence is a human donor in good health. The sequenced sample was CD4+ T cells from blood. The CDR3, as DNA: TGTGCCAGCAGGCGAGGGGGGGTATCTGGGGCCAACGTCCTGACTTTC. It is translated as CASRRGGVSGANVLTF. The full variable domain, in which reference TRBV25-1 and TRBJ2-6 provide the parts outside the CDR3, is EADIYQTPRYLVIGTGKKITLECSQTMGHDKMYWYQQDPGMELHLIHYSYGVNSTEKGDLSSESTVSRIRTEHFPLTLESARPSHTSQYLCASRRGGVSGANVLTFGAGSRLTVL.